This TCR beta chain was sequenced in a study of beta chain features in type 1 diabetes. Study-level information: Age, gender and cell yields were alike across patients and healthy donors.

Expressed TCRB transcripts were sequenced because the isolated RNA had all been reverse transcribed beforehand. Sequenced by immunoSEQ multiplex PCR; TCRdb stores in-frame clones only, minus some. Here the sample spans approximately 260,000 clones, around 24% being singletons. This clone was recorded once. The antigen is undetermined. Study-level findings and limits: Shorter TCRB CDR3s, moderately but significantly so, were found in Type 1 diabetes patients in all four CD4+ subsets. The similarity of naive, central memory and Treg TCRB repertoires appeared greater among patients than among healthy donors.

V trimming: 5 bases; J trimming: 6 bases; junction bases outside the gene matches: 7. The length of the CDR3 is 14 residues. Germline V lookup: CDR1 SEHNR, CDR2 FQNEAQ (reference sequence). The V and J genes are TRBV7-9 and TRBJ1-5, with TRBD1 matching over 7 bases. The sequence derives from a woman aged 25 to 45 with type 1 diabetes. The sequenced sample consisted of naive CD4+ T cells from blood. The chain's CDR3 is CASSGGGQLQPQHF. Written as DNA, the CDR3 is TGTGCCAGCAGCGGAGGGGGACAGCTTCAGCCCCAGCATTTT.